These 15 T cell receptor beta chains came from one sample sequenced in a study of response to subunit inactivated influenza vaccine. A single record per CDR3 protein comes from TCRdb applying MiXCR to the RT-PCR reads. Among more than 600,000 distinct CDR3 sequences listed, around 20% were seen once. The sequences come from PBMCs from blood, collected roughly 5 days after vaccination. These receptors were collected from a man in his fifties or sixties who received an inactivated influenza vaccine.

The rearrangement uses TRBV7-9 and TRBJ1-1, with D unresolved. Germline loops: CDR1 SEHNR, CDR2 FQNEAQ (reference sequence). The CDR3 has 13 residues. Trimming took 8 bases from V and 3 from J, leaving 13 bases between them. This CDR3 reads CASGVGGHTEAFF. The CDR3 region has the DNA TGTGCCAGCGGGGTGGGAGGGCACACTGAAGCTTTCTTT. The full variable domain, its missing parts supplied by reference TRBV7-9 and TRBJ1-1, is DTGVSQNPRHKITKRGQNVTFRCDPISEHNRLYWYRQTLGQGPEFLTYFQNEAQLEKSRLLSDRFSAERPKGSFSTLEIQRTEQGDSAMYLCASGVGGHTEAFFGQGTRLTVV.

The chain joins TRBV5-1 to TRBJ2-1, with 14 bases identical to TRBD2. This CDR3 contains 16 residues. Trimming at V came to 4 bases and at J to 8 bases, leaving 8 bases not matched to a gene. Germline V gene data show CDR1 as SGHRS and CDR2 as YFSETQ. As DNA, the CDR3 is TGCGCCAGCAGCGGCGGACTAGCGGGAGGTATCGATGAGCAGTTCTTC. Translated, it gives CASSGGLAGGIDEQFF.

V usage is TRBV6-5 and J usage is TRBJ2-7; 8 nucleotides agree with TRBD1. V gave up 2 bases and J gave up 3 bases; unmatched junction bases: 6. CDR1 MNHEY and CDR2 SVGAGI come from the germline V gene. This CDR3 is 15 amino acids long. In DNA form, the CDR3 reads TGTGCCAGCAGTTACAGGGGGGACAGGTACTACGAGCAGTACTTC. Its protein product is CASSYRGDRYYEQYF.

This clonotype was found many times. The J gene is TRBJ2-7, the V gene TRBV7-2; D is unresolved. The ends were cut back, 5 bases at V and 1 base at J, with 15 bases in the middle. The CDR3 runs to 15 residues. Germline V gene data show CDR1 as SGHTA and CDR2 as FQGNSA. CDR3 in amino acids: CASSSDSIPSYEQYF. The CDR3 DNA sequence: TGTGCCAGCAGCAGCGACTCGATCCCTTCCTACGAGCAGTACTTC.

The chain has TRBV6-2 or TRBV6-3 and TRBJ2-1, with D perhaps given as TRBD1 or TRBD2 (5 bases each). The V end was cut by 7 bases, the J end by 6 bases, with 13 bases between. The CDR3 totals 13 residues. Germline V gene data show CDR1 as MNHEY and CDR2 as SVGEGT. The CDR3 region has the DNA TGTGCCAGCACCAGCACTAGGGGCAATGAGCAGTTCTTC. Protein: CASTSTRGNEQFF.

The chain recombines TRBV11-1 with TRBJ2-6; D unclear. There are 18 residues in the CDR3. V lost 6 bases and J 0 bases, leaving 18 bases between the germline ends. Germline V gene sequence: CDR1 SGHAT, CDR2 FQDESV (reference sequence). This CDR3 is CASSSGISLFSGANVLTF. CDR3 DNA: TGTGCCAGCAGTTCAGGAATATCCCTATTCTCTGGGGCCAACGTCCTGACTTTC.

The gene calls are TRBV7-2 and TRBJ2-6; 7 bases match TRBD2. Germline values: CDR1 SGHTA, CDR2 FQGNSA. The CDR3 covers 16 residues. The V and J ends lost 3 bases and 6 bases, in that order; junction bases with no gene match: 8. CDR3 region: CASSLTGGMEANVLTF. In DNA form, the CDR3 reads TGTGCCAGCAGCTTGACGGGGGGTATGGAGGCCAACGTCCTGACTTTC.

This clonotype has only a few counts. The J gene is TRBJ2-7, the V gene TRBV20-1, with D perhaps matching TRBD1 (6 bases). Looked up from germline, CDR1 is DFQATT and CDR2 is SNEGSKA (reference sequence). The CDR3 contains 14 residues. Trimming removed 3 bases from V and 0 bases from J, with 12 bases in between. Here the CDR3 DNA reads TGCAGTGCTAGGACAGGATCCCTCTCCTACGAGCAGTACTTC. It translates to CSARTGSLSYEQYF.

V gene TRBV5-4 combines with J gene TRBJ2-7; the match to TRBD2 covers 7 bases. CDR1 is SGHNT and CDR2 is YYREEE in the germline V gene (reference sequence). After removal of 4 bases from V and 1 base from J, the junction contained 8 bases not matched to a gene. The CDR3 spans 15 residues. CDR3 region: CASSLRGVKSYEQYF. In nucleotides, the CDR3 is TGTGCCAGCAGCCTCCGGGGGGTAAAGTCCTACGAGCAGTACTTC.

The V and J genes are TRBV3-1 and TRBJ1-6; D is ambiguous. Germline V gene lookup returns CDR1 LGHDT and CDR2 YNNKEL (reference sequence). This CDR3 is built from 13 residues. V shed 0 bases and J shed 12 bases, with 9 bases lying between them. The CDR3 sequence is CASSQEIGVPLHF. The CDR3 DNA follows: TGTGCCAGCAGCCAAGAAATAGGCGTACCCCTCCACTTT. The whole variable domain, remainder taken from reference TRBV3-1 and TRBJ1-6, is DTAVSQTPKYLVTQMGNDKSIKCEQNLGHDTMYWYKQDSKKFLKIMFSYNNKELIINETVPNRFSPKSPDKAHLNLHINSLELGDSAVYFCASSQEIGVPLHFGNGTRLTVT.

This clonotype occurred a few times. The rearrangement joins TRBV29-1 to TRBJ2-3; 7 bases are a match to TRBD2. Germline loops: CDR1 SQVTM, CDR2 ANQGSEA. The CDR3 runs 14 residues. The junction had 7 bases not matched to a gene; V was cut back by 6 bases and J by 1 base. This CDR3 is CSVVRAGGTDTQYF. DNA for the CDR3: TGCAGCGTCGTGAGGGCGGGGGGCACAGATACGCAGTATTTT.

V is TRBV5-1 and J is TRBJ1-1; D is unresolved. V was trimmed by 2 bases and J by 0 bases, leaving 14 bases between them. Germline lookup yields CDR1 SGHRS and CDR2 YFSETQ. This CDR3 has 16 amino acids. The CDR3 spells CASSLAGGQMNTEAFF. CDR3 sequence (DNA): TGCGCCAGCAGCTTAGCTGGTGGGCAGATGAACACTGAAGCTTTCTTT.

This clonotype was detected many times. The genes are TRBV6-5 and TRBJ2-4, with 7 positions matching TRBD1. V lost 2 bases and J lost 9; bases outside the gene matches: 4. CDR3 length equals 13 residues. CDR1 and CDR2 (germline): MNHEY, SVGAGI. As DNA, the CDR3 is TGTGCCAGCAGTTACGACAGGGCAGGCATTCAGTACTTC. Its protein product is CASSYDRAGIQYF.

This clonotype was seen repeatedly, ten times or more. The chain couples TRBV12-3 or TRBV12-4 to TRBJ2-7; 7 bases match TRBD2. With V trimmed by 5 bases and J by 6 bases, 7 bases remained unmatched. There are 13 residues in the CDR3. The DNA of the CDR3 is TGTGCCAGCAGTCCCGGGACTACCTCCGAGCAGTACTTC. It codes for CASSPGTTSEQYF.

There are a few counts of this clonotype. This CDR3 is CASSYGQGGETQYF. As DNA, the CDR3 is TGTGCCAGCAGTTACGGACAGGGGGGAGAGACCCAGTACTTC. V gene TRBV6-5 combines with J gene TRBJ2-5; 10 nucleotides align to TRBD1. CDR1 is MNHEY, CDR2 SVGAGI, per germline. There are 14 residues in the CDR3. V lost 2 bases and J lost 4; bases outside the gene matches: 1.